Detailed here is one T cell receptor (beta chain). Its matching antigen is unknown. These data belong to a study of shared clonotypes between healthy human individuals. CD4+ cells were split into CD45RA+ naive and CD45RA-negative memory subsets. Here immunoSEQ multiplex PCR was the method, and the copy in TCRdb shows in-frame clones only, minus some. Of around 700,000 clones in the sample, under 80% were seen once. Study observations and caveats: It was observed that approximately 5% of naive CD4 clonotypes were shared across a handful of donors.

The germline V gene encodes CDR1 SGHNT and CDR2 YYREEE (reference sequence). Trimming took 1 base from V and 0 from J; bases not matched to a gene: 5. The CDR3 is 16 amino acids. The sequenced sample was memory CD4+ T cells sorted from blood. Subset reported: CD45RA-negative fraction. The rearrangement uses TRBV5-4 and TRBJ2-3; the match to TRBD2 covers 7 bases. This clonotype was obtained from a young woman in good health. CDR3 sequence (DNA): TGTGCCAGCAGCTTGACTATTAGCGGGAGCACAGATACGCAGTATTTT. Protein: CASSLTISGSTDTQYF. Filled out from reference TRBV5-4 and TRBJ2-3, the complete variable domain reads ETGVTQSPTHLIKTRGQQVTLRCSSQSGHNTVSWYQQALGQGPQFIFQYYREEENGRGNFPPRFSGLQFPNYSSELNVNALELDDSALYLCASSLTISGSTDTQYFGPGTRLTVL.